What follows describes a single T cell receptor beta chain. Its antigen is unknown. The CDR3 extends over 18 amino acids. The V gene's germline CDR1 is SGHRS and CDR2 YFSETQ. Trimming cost V 0 bases and J 0 bases; bases outside gene matches: 10. The data derive from a study of T cell responses to AZD1222 COVID-19 vaccine. TCRdb's copy holds only in-frame clones and misses some; the assay was immunoSEQ multiplex PCR. The data contain tens of thousands of clones, 80% to 90% of them singletons. Study-level points and caveats: There were vaccine-associated CD4 TCRs across spike, dominant at 160-218 and 743-854.

The clonotype comes from an adult who received the AZD1222 COVID-19 vaccine. The source was peripheral blood, collected 28 days after the second AZD1222 dose. The chain has TRBV5-1 and TRBJ1-2, with TRBD1 identical over 8 bases. This CDR3 reads CASSLVPQGASPNYGYTF. CDR3 nucleotide sequence: TGCGCCAGCAGCTTGGTCCCGCAGGGGGCCTCCCCTAACTATGGCTACACCTTC. Full variable domain (remainder filled in from reference TRBV5-1 and TRBJ1-2): KAGVTQTPRYLIKTRGQQVTLSCSPISGHRSVSWYQQTPGQGLQFLFEYFSETQRNKGNFPGRFSGRQFSNSRSEMNVSTLELGDSALYLCASSLVPQGASPNYGYTFGSGTRLTVV.